These 29 T cell receptor beta chains were all obtained from the same sample, sequenced in a study of beta chain features in type 1 diabetes. Study-wide results and limits: Shorter TCRB CDR3s, moderately but significantly so, were found in Type 1 diabetes patients in all four CD4+ subsets.

As every portion of the isolated RNA was reverse transcribed, the sequencing read expressed TCRB transcripts. Method: immunoSEQ multiplex PCR; TCRdb's copy keeps in-frame clones and lacks some. Among 300,000 to 350,000 clones listed, roughly 8.8% were seen once. These receptors are not linked to any known antigen. Sequences were obtained from central memory CD4+ T cells from blood. The receptors stem from a young man with type 1 diabetes.

This clone was recorded many times. The DNA of the CDR3 is TGTGCCAGCAGCAAAGAGGCGGGGGAGCAGGGATTGGTCAGCTCCTACGAGCAGTACTTC. It translates to CASSKEAGEQGLVSSYEQYF. This chain links TRBV21-1 with TRBJ2-7; the table's TRBD2 call for D was not verified on the DNA. TRBV21-1 is a recognized pseudogene. The CDR3 loop spans 20 amino acids.

This chain joins TRBV30 and TRBJ1-1; 7 nucleotides agree with TRBD1. This CDR3 contains 14 residues. V lost 2 bases and J lost 6; bases outside the gene matches: 9. Germline V gene data show CDR1 as GTSNPN and CDR2 as SVGIG (reference sequence). CDR3 bases: TGTGCCTGGAGTCCGACAGGGCCTGGACCTGAAGCTTTCTTT. It specifies CAWSPTGPGPEAFF.

There are many counts of this clone. The chain couples TRBV7-2 to TRBJ2-3, with 15 positions matching TRBD2. The trim removed 6 bases at V and 5 bases at J, leaving 3 bases unmatched. Germline CDR1 SGHTA, CDR2 FQGNSA. The CDR3 sequence is 15 residues long. The CDR3 sequence: CASRPGLAGGDTQYF. Written as DNA, the CDR3 is TGTGCCAGCAGACCGGGACTAGCGGGGGGAGATACGCAGTATTTT.

The chain combines TRBV4-3 with TRBJ2-5; possible D gene TRBD1, 6 bases. The V gene's germline CDR1 is LGHNA and CDR2 YSLEER. Deletions cut 4 bases from V and 3 bases from J, with 15 bases between. The CDR3 has 15 residues. CDR3 in amino acids: CASSRGSTGEETQYF. The CDR3 coding sequence is TGCGCCAGCAGCCGGGGATCGACAGGAGAAGAGACCCAGTACTTC.

This clone was seen only a few times. CDR3 sequence: CASSLNQGSGQETQYF. In nucleotides, the CDR3 is TGCGCCAGCAGCTTGAATCAGGGTAGCGGACAAGAGACCCAGTACTTC. The chain joins TRBV5-1 to TRBJ2-5, with D perhaps matching TRBD2 (6 bases). The CDR3 spans 16 residues. CDR1 is SGHRS, CDR2 YFSETQ, per germline. With 1 base removed from V and 2 bases from J, the gap between germline ends came to 15 bases.

The chain joins TRBV27 to TRBJ2-7, with D perhaps TRBD1 (6 bases). The germline gives CDR1 MNHEY, CDR2 SMNVEV (reference sequence). With 2 bases removed from V and 4 bases from J, the gap between germline ends came to 15 bases. The CDR3 contains 15 residues. The CDR3 here is CASSLNRVPRYEQYF. The CDR3 DNA reads TGTGCCAGCAGTTTAAACAGGGTTCCGAGGTACGAGCAGTACTTC.

This chain uses TRBV7-9 with TRBJ2-3; tentatively, D is TRBD1 (6 bases). The V end lost 4 bases, the J end lost 1 base, and 12 bases lay between the germline ends. CDR3 length: 15 residues. Germline assignment: CDR1 SEHNR and CDR2 FQNEAQ (reference sequence). CDR3 residues: CASSSGVFGTDTQYF. The DNA of the CDR3 is TGTGCCAGCAGCTCAGGGGTTTTTGGCACAGATACGCAGTATTTT.

This clone came up a few times. The rearrangement joins TRBV27 to TRBJ1-4; 9 bases fit TRBD1. From germline, CDR1 is MNHEY and CDR2 SMNVEV (reference sequence). CDR3 length: 18 amino acids. Trimming took 5 bases from V and 8 from J; bases not matched to a gene: 18. In DNA, the CDR3 is TGTGCCAGCAGTGCATCACCCGGGACAGGGAACAATAACGAAAAACTGTTTTTT. It encodes CASSASPGTGNNNEKLFF.

To note about this clone: Other DNA sequences in the sample encode the same CDR3. The J gene is TRBJ2-2, the V gene TRBV7-2, with D maybe TRBD1 (6 bases). CDR3 length: 14 amino acids. Trimming left V 3 bases short and J 2 bases short, with 7 bases between. CDR1 is SGHTA, CDR2 FQGNSA, per germline. CDR3 residues: CASSLTGNTGELFF. Written as DNA, the CDR3 is TGTGCCAGCAGCTTGACAGGAAACACCGGGGAGCTGTTTTTT.

A few counts support this clone. Additional DNA sequences in this sample encode the identical CDR3. The genes are TRBV2 and TRBJ1-5; D possibly corresponds to TRBD1 (6 bases). The germline V gene encodes CDR1 SNHLY and CDR2 FYNNEI. This CDR3 contains 15 residues. The V end was cut by 1 base, the J end by 5 bases, with 12 bases between. CDR3 sequence reads: CASSEGRGGDQPQHF. The CDR3 coding sequence is TGTGCCAGCAGTGAAGGCAGGGGAGGCGATCAGCCCCAGCATTTT.

This chain links TRBV27 with TRBJ1-2; 8 bases line up with TRBD1. V lost 6 bases to trimming and J lost 8 bases; unmatched junction nucleotides: 11. Germline V gives CDR1 MNHEY, CDR2 SMNVEV (reference sequence). The CDR3 has 14 amino acids. In DNA, the CDR3 is TGTGCCAGCAGGCCAACAGGGACAGGAGGAGGCTACACCTTC. Translated: CASRPTGTGGGYTF.

This clone came up a few times. This chain links TRBV28 with TRBJ1-6; D perhaps matches TRBD1 (6 bases). V lost 7 bases and J lost 5, with 9 bases in between. Germline V gives CDR1 MDHEN, CDR2 SYDVKM. The CDR3 loop spans 13 amino acids. Written as DNA, the CDR3 is TGTGCCAGCATCCAGGGGAATAATTCACCCCTCCACTTT. Translating it yields CASIQGNNSPLHF.

As to this clone: A read error may explain this, as a much larger clone is one base away. The J gene is TRBJ1-2, the V gene TRBV7-9; D unclear. The germline V and J ends were trimmed by 0 bases and 4 bases, with 3 bases remaining between them. From germline, CDR1 is SEHNR and CDR2 FQNEAQ (reference sequence). There are 12 residues in the CDR3. CDR3 sequence (DNA): TGTGCCAGCAGCTTAGCCCTCTATGGCTACACCTTC. Protein sequence: CASSLALYGYTF.

This clone has just a few counts. This rearrangement joins TRBV2 to TRBJ2-3; D might be TRBD1 or TRBD2, each matching 5 bases. Germline values: CDR1 SNHLY, CDR2 FYNNEI. The V end lost 10 bases, the J end lost 3 bases, and 17 bases lay between the germline ends. This CDR3 has 14 amino acids. Here the CDR3 reads CATQRQKGTDTQYF. Written as DNA, the CDR3 is TGTGCCACCCAGCGGCAAAAGGGGACAGATACGCAGTATTTT.

The chain joins TRBV4-3 to TRBJ2-5; D gene ambiguous. Trimming cost V 0 bases and J 0 bases, with 8 bases left between them. The CDR3 is 15 amino acids. The V gene's germline CDR1 is LGHNA and CDR2 YSLEER. The DNA of the CDR3 is TGCGCCAGCAGCCAAGATTTAGGGCACCAAGAGACCCAGTACTTC. It translates to CASSQDLGHQETQYF.

The chain combines TRBV5-1 with TRBJ1-1; TRBD1 matches 7 bases. The CDR3 is 18 amino acids. Trimming removed 1 base from V and 0 bases from J; junction bases left unmatched: 12. Germline V gene data show CDR1 as SGHRS and CDR2 as YFSETQ. The CDR3 nucleotides read TGCGCCAGCAGCTTGTCACCCAGGGGGGGATCAATGAACACTGAAGCTTTCTTT. Translation gives CASSLSPRGGSMNTEAFF.

There are a few counts of this clone. CDR3 bases: TGTGCCAGCAGCTTTAGGCGGGAGGGCTATGGCTACACCTTC. Translating it yields CASSFRREGYGYTF. The V gene is TRBV7-2, the J gene TRBJ1-2; no firm D call. CDR3 length: 14 residues. The germline V gene encodes CDR1 SGHTA and CDR2 FQGNSA. With 3 bases removed from V and 4 bases from J, the gap between germline ends came to 12 bases.

This clone was picked up a small number of times. The CDR3 bases are TGTGCCAGCAGACGACAGGGGTCCTACGAGCAGTACTTC. Protein product: CASRRQGSYEQYF. The rearrangement joins TRBV6-5 to TRBJ2-7; 8 positions match TRBD1. Germline V gene data show CDR1 as MNHEY and CDR2 as SVGAGI. CDR3 length: 13 residues. V shed 6 bases and J 1 base; nucleotides not matched to a gene: 2.

V and J are TRBV4-3 and TRBJ2-5; D is tentatively TRBD1 or TRBD2 (5 bases each). Germline assignment: CDR1 LGHNA and CDR2 YSLEER. Trimming left V 2 bases short and J 4 bases short, with 14 bases between. The CDR3 runs to 15 residues. This CDR3 is CASSQNRWGSETQYF. In DNA, the CDR3 is TGCGCCAGCAGCCAAAACCGCTGGGGGTCAGAGACCCAGTACTTC.

The chain carries TRBV2 and TRBJ2-3; D is ambiguous. The germline V gene has CDR1 SNHLY and CDR2 FYNNEI. The V and J ends lost 2 bases and 8 bases respectively, with 20 bases between them. The CDR3 is 16 residues long. The chain's CDR3 is CASSENPRNGQGTQYF. Written as DNA, the CDR3 is TGTGCCAGCAGTGAAAATCCTAGAAACGGTCAAGGTACGCAGTATTTT.

The chain employs TRBV19 and TRBJ1-1; D possibly corresponds to TRBD1 (5 bases). CDR3 size: 14 residues. Germline CDR1 reads LNHDA; CDR2 reads SQIVND (reference sequence). V lost 10 bases, J lost 3 bases, and 18 bases lay in between. The CDR3, as DNA: TGTGCCACACGCGGAGGGGCGCGGGACACTGAAGCTTTCTTT. As protein: CATRGGARDTEAFF.

The chain recombines TRBV2 with TRBJ2-3; D is undetermined. Germline V CDR1 and CDR2: SNHLY, FYNNEI. The CDR3 consists of 16 residues. V gave up 4 bases and J gave up 4 bases, with 18 bases separating them. The CDR3 loop is CASSASRAKGPDTQYF. The CDR3 nucleotides read TGTGCCAGCAGTGCCTCTCGGGCAAAGGGTCCAGATACGCAGTATTTT.

The rearrangement uses TRBV4-3 and TRBJ1-2, with 10 positions matching TRBD1. The CDR3 is 17 amino acids. The ends lost 4 bases at V and 8 bases at J; junction bases unmatched: 16. Germline assignment: CDR1 LGHNA and CDR2 YSLEER. CDR3 region: CASSLEIGTGAPGGYTF. The CDR3 region has the DNA TGCGCCAGCAGCCTCGAAATCGGGACAGGGGCTCCCGGAGGCTACACCTTC.

The V gene is TRBV18, the J gene TRBJ2-7, with 7 positions matching TRBD1. V was pared by 5 bases and J by 2 bases, with 3 bases of the junction left unmatched. CDR3 size: 13 residues. The germline V gene has CDR1 KGHSH and CDR2 LQKENI. CDR3 coding DNA: TGTGCCAGCTCATCAGGGACAGCCTACGAGCAGTACTTC. Translation: CASSSGTAYEQYF. Full variable domain (remainder filled in from reference TRBV18 and TRBJ2-7): NAGVMQNPRHLVRRRGQEARLRCSPMKGHSHVYWYRQLPEEGLKFMVYLQKENIIDESGMPKERFSAEFPKEGPSILRIQQVVRGDSAAYFCASSSGTAYEQYFGPGTRLTVT.

This CDR3 reads CASRRAGDFNSPLHF. The CDR3 DNA sequence: TGTGCCAGCAGGCGGGCCGGAGATTTTAATTCACCCCTCCACTTT. V is TRBV9 and J is TRBJ1-6, with D unclear. Per the germline V gene, CDR1 is SGDLS and CDR2 is YYNGEE. The V end lost 5 bases, the J end lost 6 bases, and 15 bases lay between the germline ends. The CDR3 spans 15 residues.

This clone was observed a few times. V gene TRBV23-1 combines with J gene TRBJ2-2; D is possibly TRBD1 (5 bases). TRBV23-1 is given ORF status, its function remaining uncertain. V was cut by 0 bases and J by 3 bases, with 20 bases left in between. CDR3 size: 19 residues. CDR3 residues: CASSQSRAGREVDTGELFF. CDR3 DNA sequence: TGCGCCAGCAGTCAATCAAGGGCCGGCAGGGAAGTGGACACCGGGGAGCTGTTTTTT.

The gene calls are TRBV29-1 and TRBJ1-3, with TRBD1 matching 7 bases. The CDR3 sequence is 13 residues long. The V segment lost 4 bases and the J segment 3 bases; nucleotides outside the gene matches: 3. Germline CDR1 is SQVTM and CDR2 is ANQGSEA. This CDR3 is CSVATGNGNTIYF. The CDR3 DNA reads as TGCAGCGTTGCGACAGGGAATGGAAACACCATATATTTT.

This clone was seen only a few times. The rearrangement links TRBV29-1 to TRBJ2-1; D may be TRBD1 or TRBD2 (5 bases each). This CDR3 spans 15 amino acids. CDR1 and CDR2 from the germline V gene are SQVTM and ANQGSEA. Trimming shortened V by 5 bases and J by 8 bases, and 22 bases separated the two germline ends. The CDR3 loop is CSVSSGSGTGDEQFF. In DNA form, the CDR3 reads TGCAGCGTTTCCAGTGGTTCCGGGACCGGGGATGAGCAGTTCTTC.

This chain links TRBV5-1 with TRBJ1-6, with D possibly being TRBD1 (6 bases). The CDR3 is 15 amino acids. V lost 0 bases and J lost 10, with 14 bases in between. Germline V CDR1 and CDR2: SGHRS, YFSETQ. Written as DNA, the CDR3 is TGCGCCAGCAGCTTGGCCGTAGGGGGAGCGTCACCCCTCCACTTT. Its protein is CASSLAVGGASPLHF. Combining the CDR3 with reference TRBV5-1 and TRBJ1-6 gives the whole variable domain KAGVTQTPRYLIKTRGQQVTLSCSPISGHRSVSWYQQTPGQGLQFLFEYFSETQRNKGNFPGRFSGRQFSNSRSEMNVSTLELGDSALYLCASSLAVGGASPLHFGNGTRLTVT.